These 18 T cell receptor beta chains came from one sample sequenced in a study of cytomegalovirus exposure and HLA in healthy donors. PCR used 60 Vbeta primers and 13 Jbeta primers. Here immunoSEQ multiplex PCR was the method, and the copy in TCRdb shows in-frame clones only, minus some. The sample holds about 170,000 clones; roughly four fifths are singletons and the top ten take under 5%. Material for sequencing was PBMCs. These TCRs come from a man aged 18-30 years in good health and CMV-seronegative.

In DNA, the CDR3 is TGTGCCAGCAGCTCCCGGGGGGCAAGTAGCAATCAGCCCCAGCATTTT. Its translation is CASSSRGASSNQPQHF. The rearrangement joins TRBV7-8 to TRBJ1-5; D might be TRBD1 (6 bases). The V and J ends lost 4 bases and 0 bases respectively, with 13 bases between them. Germline V CDR1 and CDR2: SGHVS, FQNEAQ. This CDR3 has 16 residues.

The rearrangement joins TRBV7-8 to TRBJ1-2; D unresolved. Germline V gene data show CDR1 as SGHVS and CDR2 as FQNEAQ. Trimming removed 4 bases at V and 8 bases at J, with 20 bases between. The CDR3 has 15 amino acids. CDR3 in DNA: TGTGCCAGCAGCTCTAAAAATCGCGGCGATGGGGGCTACACCTTC. Residues: CASSSKNRGDGGYTF.

The rearrangement links TRBV25-1 to TRBJ1-1; D may be TRBD1 (6 bases). Trimming left V 5 bases short and J 7 bases short, with 14 bases between. Per the germline V gene, CDR1 is MGHDK and CDR2 is SYGVNS. CDR3 size: 13 residues. The CDR3 DNA reads TGTGCCAGCAGTCGGGGGGGGGCTGGTGAAGCTTTCTTT. Its translation is CASSRGGAGEAFF.

The gene calls are TRBV7-9 and TRBJ2-3; 12 bases line up with TRBD2. There are 17 residues in the CDR3. With 10 bases clipped from V and 4 bases from J, the junction kept 15 bases outside the gene matches. Germline loops: CDR1 SEHNR, CDR2 FQNEAQ (reference sequence). CDR3 in amino acids: CAIPRLTSGGKADTQYF. The CDR3 DNA is TGTGCCATACCACGCTTAACTAGCGGGGGGAAGGCAGATACGCAGTATTTT. Based on the CDR3 plus reference TRBV7-9 and TRBJ2-3, the full variable domain is DTGVSQNPRHKITKRGQNVTFRCDPISEHNRLYWYRQTLGQGPEFLTYFQNEAQLEKSRLLSDRFSAERPKGSFSTLEIQRTEQGDSAMYLCAIPRLTSGGKADTQYFGPGTRLTVL.

This chain links TRBV7-2 with TRBJ2-1; D ambiguous. CDR1 and CDR2 (germline): SGHTA, FQGNSA. V dropped 4 bases and J dropped 10 bases, with 8 bases sitting between them. This CDR3 is 11 amino acids long. CDR3 coding DNA: TGTGCCAGCAGCTACATCTTCGAGCAGTTCTTC. Protein sequence: CASSYIFEQFF.

V is TRBV28 and J is TRBJ2-7; 12 bases fit TRBD2. Germline V gene lookup returns CDR1 MDHEN and CDR2 SYDVKM. CDR3 length: 15 residues. Trimming at V came to 5 bases and at J to 2 bases, leaving 4 bases not matched to a gene. The DNA of the CDR3 is TGTGCCAGCAGTCCTCTAGCGGGAGGGCCCTACGAGCAGTACTTC. It encodes CASSPLAGGPYEQYF.

J is TRBJ2-1 and V is TRBV5-1; 11 bases agree with TRBD2. The J segment lost 6 bases and the V segment lost 4 bases, leaving 9 bases of the junction unmatched. Germline-derived CDR1 and CDR2 are SGHRS and YFSETQ. The CDR3 totals 16 residues. Here the CDR3 DNA reads TGCGCCAGCAGCCTCGAGATAGCGGGAGGGGCCAATGAGCAGTTCTTC. This sequence encodes CASSLEIAGGANEQFF. The full variable domain, in which reference TRBV5-1 and TRBJ2-1 provide the parts outside the CDR3, is KAGVTQTPRYLIKTRGQQVTLSCSPISGHRSVSWYQQTPGQGLQFLFEYFSETQRNKGNFPGRFSGRQFSNSRSEMNVSTLELGDSALYLCASSLEIAGGANEQFFGPGTRLTVL.

This sequence joins TRBV6-6 and TRBJ2-7; no definite D call. The V and J ends lost 8 bases and 0 bases respectively, with 8 bases between them. Germline V lookup: CDR1 MNHNY, CDR2 SVGAGI (reference sequence). The CDR3 runs 12 residues. The CDR3 nucleotides are TGTGCCAGCCTGGCACGCTCCTACGAGCAGTACTTC. Its translation is CASLARSYEQYF.

The chain carries TRBV5-1 and TRBJ1-5; D is perhaps TRBD1 (5 bases). V was clipped by 4 bases and J by 0 bases, with 11 bases between them. CDR3 size: 15 residues. Germline assignment: CDR1 SGHRS and CDR2 YFSETQ. The CDR3 coding sequence is TGCGCCAGCAGCCCCACAGGCAGTAGCAATCAGCCCCAGCATTTT. Translation gives CASSPTGSSNQPQHF.

The chain recombines TRBV5-1 with TRBJ2-2, with a weak D call TRBD1 (5 bases). The CDR3 loop spans 14 amino acids. CDR1 and CDR2 (germline): SGHRS, YFSETQ. Trimming removed 0 bases at V and 6 bases at J, with 9 bases between. The chain's CDR3 is CASSLEIGAGELFF. CDR3 DNA: TGCGCCAGCAGCTTGGAGATAGGGGCCGGGGAGCTGTTTTTT. The full variable domain, in which reference TRBV5-1 and TRBJ2-2 provide the parts outside the CDR3, is KAGVTQTPRYLIKTRGQQVTLSCSPISGHRSVSWYQQTPGQGLQFLFEYFSETQRNKGNFPGRFSGRQFSNSRSEMNVSTLELGDSALYLCASSLEIGAGELFFGEGSRLTVL.

The rearrangement joins TRBV7-3 to TRBJ2-1; maybe TRBD1 (5 bases). The V gene lost 4 bases and the J gene lost 8 bases, with 12 bases spanning the gap. Per the germline V gene, CDR1 is SGHTA and CDR2 is FQGTGA. The CDR3 totals 13 residues. The CDR3: CASSSTVTHEQFF. CDR3 nucleotide sequence: TGTGCCAGCAGCTCGACAGTGACTCATGAGCAGTTCTTC.

The chain recombines TRBV27 with TRBJ2-5, with TRBD2 identical over 9 bases. V shed 8 bases and J 6 bases; nucleotides not matched to a gene: 7. Germline assignment: CDR1 MNHEY and CDR2 SMNVEV (reference sequence). This CDR3 is built from 13 residues. DNA of the CDR3: TGTGCCAGCGGATTGGGACTAGCTCAGACCCAGTACTTC. Protein: CASGLGLAQTQYF.

This chain connects TRBV19 to TRBJ2-3; 7 bases are a match to TRBD2. V trimming: 5 bases; J trimming: 5 bases; junction bases outside the gene matches: 10. Germline V CDR1 and CDR2: LNHDA, SQIVND (reference sequence). This CDR3 has 15 amino acids. CDR3 sequence (DNA): TGTGCCAGTAGTGTTGGCGGCGGGAGAGGAGATACGCAGTATTTT. Its translation is CASSVGGGRGDTQYF.

The sample holds one count of this clone. The rearrangement joins TRBV7-3 to TRBJ2-3; 7 bases agree with TRBD2. V shed 2 bases and J 5 bases; nucleotides not matched to a gene: 7. In germline, CDR1 is SGHTA, CDR2 FQGTGA. CDR3 length: 15 amino acids. CDR3 DNA sequence: TGTGCCAGCAGCTTAGTGGCGGGGGAAAGAGATACGCAGTATTTT. Its translation: CASSLVAGERDTQYF.

This clone appeared once. The genes are TRBV2 and TRBJ2-5; 11 positions match TRBD2. The CDR3 sequence is 15 residues long. Germline values: CDR1 SNHLY, CDR2 FYNNEI. With V trimmed by 6 bases and J by 1 base, 4 bases remained unmatched. The CDR3 loop is CASRAGTSGQETQYF. CDR3 nucleotides: TGTGCCAGCAGGGCTGGGACTAGCGGCCAAGAGACCCAGTACTTC.

V and J are TRBV7-9 and TRBJ1-1, with a possible D match to TRBD1 (5 bases). Germline values: CDR1 SEHNR, CDR2 FQNEAQ (reference sequence). The V gene lost 5 bases and the J gene lost 5 bases, with 18 bases spanning the gap. The CDR3 runs 15 residues. DNA for the CDR3: TGTGCCAGCAGCCCCTCCCCAGGGAAAGGGACTGAAGCTTTCTTT. Residues: CASSPSPGKGTEAFF.

The chain uses TRBV4-2 and TRBJ1-2; unclear D gene. The CDR3 is made up of 13 amino acids. The germline V gene has CDR1 LGHNA and CDR2 YNFKEQ. The V end was cut by 3 bases, the J end by 6 bases, with 11 bases between. The chain's CDR3 is CASSQRARDGYTF. As DNA, the CDR3 is TGTGCCAGCAGCCAGAGGGCCCGGGATGGCTACACCTTC.

This clone showed up just once. V is TRBV19 and J is TRBJ2-5, with a weak D call TRBD2 (5 bases). V was pared by 5 bases and J by 0 bases, with 13 bases between. CDR3 length equals 15 residues. CDR1 is LNHDA, CDR2 SQIVND, per germline (reference sequence). This CDR3 reads CASSSGPGYQETQYF. Here the CDR3 DNA reads TGTGCCAGTAGTTCCGGTCCGGGGTACCAAGAGACCCAGTACTTC.